The present TCR beta chain was sequenced within a study (dated by TCRdb to between 2014 and 2017). The study in broad terms: Whether tumor-infiltrating Tregs in breast cancer are recruited from blood Tregs or converted in situ from other CD4+ T cell subsets was tested. Study-wide conclusions, independent of this receptor: Tumor memory CD4+ T cell TCR gene usage clustered with blood and lymph node memory CD4+ cells and lymph node naive CD4+ cells. The validation in the larger cohort was limited to a single TCR beta V-J rearrangement instead of whole repertoires. The greatest overlap of tumor-infiltrating Treg TCR alpha and beta sequences was observed with tumor naive CD4+ T cells, followed by blood naive CD4+ T cells.

Amplification of full-length TCR variable regions was done by 5' RACE PCR using constant-region reverse primers, and this step was followed by semi-nested PCR with Nested Universal Primer A. The ReliaPrep RNA Cell Miniprep System was used to extract total RNA, which was then reverse transcribed into 5'RACE-ready cDNA with the SMARTer RACE 5'/3' Kit. Full-length TCR alpha and beta libraries were barcoded with multiplex adaptors and sequenced on an Illumina MiSeq. The study's processing was this. For each of nine subset-tissue groups, sequencing data from the five patients were pooled, and the groups were compared by unsupervised clustering of TCR gene usage. The Morisita-Horn index, with shared sequences weighted by their contribution to each repertoire, was used to calculate repertoire similarity. TCRdb's own reprocessing of the public reads used fastp at Q25 and MiXCR and kept productive beta chains. Each entry is one CDR3 protein sequence, shown with its most common DNA and genes. The V and J calls were determined by TCRdb, not by the authors. The sample yields 55,000 to 70,000 distinct CDR3 sequences; 28% were counted once. Approximately 3% of the sample is in the top ten clones.

V ends up 4 bases short and J 2 bases short, with an unmatched junction base count of 8. CDR1 and CDR2 are read off the germline V gene as MNHEY and SVGAGI. From its cysteine to its phenylalanine, the CDR3 spans 16 amino acids. This entry keeps only the CDR3 DNA: 48 bases, framed from base 1. This clonotype appeared a few times. Its antigen has not been determined. No qualities accompany the bases; no much larger clone lies one base away. The memory CD4+ T cell population was isolated based on a CD4+CD45RO+CD25- phenotype. Tregs, naive and memory CD4+ T cells from tumor, blood and ipsilateral draining lymph nodes of 5 or 6 breast cancer patients underwent full-length TCR alpha and beta sequencing. Tumor tissue, along with lymph nodes from ipsilateral axillary dissection, was perfused with PBS, minced, and then digested using collagenase I and hyaluronidase. A purity exceeding 90% was confirmed by FACS for the sorted cell populations.

Specimen: tumor-infiltrating memory CD4+ T cells sorted from the breast tumor. The cell subset or site label for this specimen denotes: memory CD4+ T cells, CD4+CD45RO+CD25-. The TCR was taken from a female donor with breast cancer. The chain uses TRBV6-5 and TRBJ2-3; TRBD2 fits 8 bases in the junction. DNA sequence: TGTGCCAGCAGTTTTGCGGGACTAGGGATCACAGATACGCAGTATTTT. Its protein is CASSFAGLGITDTQYF.